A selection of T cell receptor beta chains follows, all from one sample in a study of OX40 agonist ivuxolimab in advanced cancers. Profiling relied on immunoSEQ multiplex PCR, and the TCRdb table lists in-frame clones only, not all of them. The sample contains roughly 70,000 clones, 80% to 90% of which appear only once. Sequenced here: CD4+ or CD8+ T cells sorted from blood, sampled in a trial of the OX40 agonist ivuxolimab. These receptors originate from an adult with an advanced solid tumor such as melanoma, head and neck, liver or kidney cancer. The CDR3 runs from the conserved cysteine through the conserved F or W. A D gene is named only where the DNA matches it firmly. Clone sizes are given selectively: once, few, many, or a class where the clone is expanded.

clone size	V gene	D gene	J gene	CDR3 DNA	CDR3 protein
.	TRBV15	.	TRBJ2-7	TGTGCCACCAGCAGCCCTAACACGCGGGAGCAGTACTTC	CATSSPNTREQYF
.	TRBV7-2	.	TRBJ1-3	TGTGCCAGCAGCTTAAGTGGGGGTAGTGGAAACACCATATATTTT	CASSLSGGSGNTIYF
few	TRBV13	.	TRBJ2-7	TGTGCCAGCAGCTTGCCCTTCACCTACGAGCAGTACTTC	CASSLPFTYEQYF
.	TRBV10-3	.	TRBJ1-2	TGTGCCATCAGTGCTCCGGGCTCTAACTATGGCTACACCTTC	CAISAPGSNYGYTF
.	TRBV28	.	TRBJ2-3	TGTGCCAGCAGTTTACTGGCTTCTAGCACAGATACGCAGTATTTT	CASSLLASSTDTQYF
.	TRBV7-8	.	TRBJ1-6	TGTGCCAGCAGTTCCGGGCCAGTGGGTTCACCCCTCCACTTT	CASSSGPVGSPLHF
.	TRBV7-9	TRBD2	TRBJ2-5	TGTGCCAGCAGCTTTACTAGCGGGAGAGTGGGTGGAGAGACCCAGTACTTC	CASSFTSGRVGGETQYF
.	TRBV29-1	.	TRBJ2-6	TGCAGCGTTGTGGGCTCGAATGGGGCCAACGTCCTGACTTTC	CSVVGSNGANVLTF
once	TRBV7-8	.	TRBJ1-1	TGTGCCAGCAGCGTCGACAGGAACACTGAAGCTTTCTTT	CASSVDRNTEAFF
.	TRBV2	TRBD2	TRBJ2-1	TGTGCCAGCAGCGCCCCGGGACTAGCGGACAATGAGCAGTTCTTC	CASSAPGLADNEQFF
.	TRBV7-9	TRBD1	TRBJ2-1	TGTGCCAGCAGCTCAGGACAGGCCCCACAGTTCTTC	CASSSGQAPQFF
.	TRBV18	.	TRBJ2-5	TGTGCCAGCTCACCACCCTCCCAAGAGACCCAGTACTTC	CASSPPSQETQYF
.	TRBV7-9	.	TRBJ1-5	TGTGCCAGCAGCTGGGGGGGCGTAGATCAGCCCCAGCATTTT	CASSWGGVDQPQHF
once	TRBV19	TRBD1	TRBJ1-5	TGTGCCAGTAGTATGGCGACAGGGGATCAGCCCCAGCATTTT	CASSMATGDQPQHF
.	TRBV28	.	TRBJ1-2	TGTGCCAGCAGTTCCTTTGTGGGTTTAGGCTATGGCTACACCTTC	CASSSFVGLGYGYTF
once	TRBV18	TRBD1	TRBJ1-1	TGTGCCAGCTCCCAAGCGGTCCCGGGACAGGTTGGGTACACTGAAGCTTTCTTT	CASSQAVPGQVGYTEAFF
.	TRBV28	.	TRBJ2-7	TGTGCCAGTGCCACCTACGAGCAGTACTTC	CASATYEQYF
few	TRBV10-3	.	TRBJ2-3	TGTGCCATGGGGCCTCGCACAGATACGCAGTATTTT	CAMGPRTDTQYF
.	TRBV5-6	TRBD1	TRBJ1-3	TGTGCCAGCAGCTTCGGGACAGAAGGAAACACCATATATTTT	CASSFGTEGNTIYF
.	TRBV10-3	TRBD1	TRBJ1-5	TGTGCCATCAGTGAGCCCCCGGGACAGGGGGCGATGAGCAATCAGCCCCAGCATTTT	CAISEPPGQGAMSNQPQHF
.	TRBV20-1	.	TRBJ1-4	TGCAGTTTCCTAGTCGGTGAAAAACTGTTTTTT	CSFLVGEKLFF
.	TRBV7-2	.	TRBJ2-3	TGTGCCAGCAGTTCTGGGGGGCTACACACAGATACGCAGTATTTT	CASSSGGLHTDTQYF
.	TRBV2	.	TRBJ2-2	TGTGCCAGCAGACCCGACAGAACCGGGGAGCTGTTTTTT	CASRPDRTGELFF
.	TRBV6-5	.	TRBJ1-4	TGTGCCAGCAGTTACGGGAGGGATGAAAAACTGTTTTTT	CASSYGRDEKLFF
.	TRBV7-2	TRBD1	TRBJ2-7	TGTGCCAGCAGCTTATGGACAGGTCCCTACGAGCAGTACTTC	CASSLWTGPYEQYF
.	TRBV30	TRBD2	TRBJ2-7	TGTGCCTGGAAAGGGACTAGCGAACACTACGAGCAGTACTTC	CAWKGTSEHYEQYF
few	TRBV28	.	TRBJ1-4	TGTGCCAGCAGTTTATACCCTTTT	CASSLYPF
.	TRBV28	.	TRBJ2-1	TGTGCCAGCAGTTCAACCCGCCTTAGAGCGGCCTCCTACAATGAGCAGTTCTTC	CASSSTRLRAASYNEQFF
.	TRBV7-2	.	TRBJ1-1	TGTGCCAGCAGCTCGCCCGAGGGGATGAACACTGAAGCTTTCTTT	CASSSPEGMNTEAFF
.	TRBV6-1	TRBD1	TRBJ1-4	TGTGCCAGCGGGACAGGGGCAACTAATGAAAAACTGTTTTTT	CASGTGATNEKLFF
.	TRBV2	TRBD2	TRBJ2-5	TGTGCCAGCAGTGAAGGGGTTCTAGCGGGGGGGCAAGAGACCCAGTACTTC	CASSEGVLAGGQETQYF
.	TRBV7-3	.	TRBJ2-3	TGTGCCAGCAGCCCGCGGGACGGTAGCACAGATACGCAGTATTTT	CASSPRDGSTDTQYF
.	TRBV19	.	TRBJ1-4	TGTGCCAGTAGCCCTCCGGGACAACTCGAAAAACTGTTTTTT	CASSPPGQLEKLFF
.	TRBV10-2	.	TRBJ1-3	TGCGCCAGCACCTTAGTCGGCTCTGGAAACACCATATATTTT	CASTLVGSGNTIYF
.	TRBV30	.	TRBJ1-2	TGTGCCTACCAAACGCAAGCTAACTATGGCTACACCTTC	CAYQTQANYGYTF
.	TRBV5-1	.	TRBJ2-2	TGCGCCAGCAGCTTGTCGGGGGCGAACACCGGGGAGCTGTTTTTT	CASSLSGANTGELFF
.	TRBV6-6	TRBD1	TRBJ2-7	TGTGCCAGCAGTTCCGCCGGGACAGCCTACGAGCAGTACTTC	CASSSAGTAYEQYF
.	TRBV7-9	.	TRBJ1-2	TGTGCCAGCAGTCAAGCCAATAACTATGGCTACACCTTC	CASSQANNYGYTF
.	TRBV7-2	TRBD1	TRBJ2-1	TGTGCCAGCAGCTCAACTACAGGGGACAATGAGCAGTTCTTC	CASSSTTGDNEQFF
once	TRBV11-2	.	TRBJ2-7	TGTGCCAGCAGCTCAGGGGTCGAGCAGTACTTC	CASSSGVEQYF
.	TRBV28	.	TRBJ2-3	TGTGCCAGCACCTTCGGGACCGCCCGGGGTACGCAGTATTTT	CASTFGTARGTQYF
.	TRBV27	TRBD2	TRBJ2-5	TGTGCCAGCAGTTTATTGGGACTAGCAGCACAAGAGACCCAGTACTTC	CASSLLGLAAQETQYF
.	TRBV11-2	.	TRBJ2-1	TGTGCCAGCAGCTCCTACGGGACAATCGTGCAGTTCTTC	CASSSYGTIVQFF
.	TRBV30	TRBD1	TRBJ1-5	TGTGCCTGGAGCCCAGGACAGGGGAGGGTTCAGCCCCAGCATTTT	CAWSPGQGRVQPQHF
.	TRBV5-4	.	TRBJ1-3	TGTGCCAGCAGCTTGGCCGGGGGCAACTCTGGAAACACCATATATTTT	CASSLAGGNSGNTIYF
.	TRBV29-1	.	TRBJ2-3	TGCAGCGCCCGGCAGGGGGGGACAGATACGCAGTATTTT	CSARQGGTDTQYF
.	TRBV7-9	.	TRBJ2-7	TGTGCCAGCAGCCCCACAGGAGTTCTGGGCTACGAGCAGTACTTC	CASSPTGVLGYEQYF
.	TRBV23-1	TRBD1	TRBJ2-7	TGCGCCAGCAGTCAATCGTGGGACAGGGGGCACGAGCAGTACTTC	CASSQSWDRGHEQYF
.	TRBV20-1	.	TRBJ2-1	TGCAGTGCTAGACAAGATGAGCAGTTCTTC	CSARQDEQFF
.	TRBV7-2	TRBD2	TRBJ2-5	TGTGCCAGCAGCTTAGTTCCCACTAGCGGGACGGAGACCCAGTACTTC	CASSLVPTSGTETQYF
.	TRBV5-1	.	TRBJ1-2	TGCGCCAGCAGCTTGGTAACCGACAGTAACTATGGCTACACCTTC	CASSLVTDSNYGYTF
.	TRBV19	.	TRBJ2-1	TGTGCCAGTAGTTTCTACAATGAGCAGTTCTTC	CASSFYNEQFF
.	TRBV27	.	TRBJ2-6	TGTGCCAGCAGTGGTGTAGGAGCTGGGGCCAACGTCCTGACTTTC	CASSGVGAGANVLTF
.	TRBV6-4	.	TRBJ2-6	TGTGCCAGCAGCCCTTTTGCCGGGGCTGGGGCCAACGTCCTGACTTTC	CASSPFAGAGANVLTF
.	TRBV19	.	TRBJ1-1	TGTGCCAGTAGCCCGATGGTGGCCGGCACTGAAGCTTTCTTT	CASSPMVAGTEAFF